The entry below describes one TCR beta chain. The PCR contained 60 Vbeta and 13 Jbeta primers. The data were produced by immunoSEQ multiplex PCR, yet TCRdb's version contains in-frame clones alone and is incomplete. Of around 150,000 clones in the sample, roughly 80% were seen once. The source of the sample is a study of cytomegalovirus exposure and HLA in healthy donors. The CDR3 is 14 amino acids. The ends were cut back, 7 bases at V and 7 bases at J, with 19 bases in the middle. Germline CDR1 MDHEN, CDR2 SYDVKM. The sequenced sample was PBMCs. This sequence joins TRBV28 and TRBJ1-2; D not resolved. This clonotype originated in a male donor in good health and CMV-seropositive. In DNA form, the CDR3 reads TGTGCCAGCAACCGACACACAGAATCGATTGGCTACACCTTC. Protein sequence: CASNRHTESIGYTF.